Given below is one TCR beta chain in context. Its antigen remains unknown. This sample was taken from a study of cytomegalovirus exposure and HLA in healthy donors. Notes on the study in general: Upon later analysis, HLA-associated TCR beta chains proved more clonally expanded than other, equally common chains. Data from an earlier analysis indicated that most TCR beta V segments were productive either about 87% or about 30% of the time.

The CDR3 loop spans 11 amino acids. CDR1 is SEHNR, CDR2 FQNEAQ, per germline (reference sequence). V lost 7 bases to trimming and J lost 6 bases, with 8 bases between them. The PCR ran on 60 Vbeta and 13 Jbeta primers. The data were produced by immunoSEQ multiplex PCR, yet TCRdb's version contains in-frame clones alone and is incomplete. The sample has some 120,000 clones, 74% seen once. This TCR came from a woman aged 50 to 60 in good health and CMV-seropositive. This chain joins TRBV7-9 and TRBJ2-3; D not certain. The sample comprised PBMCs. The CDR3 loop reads CASTPRDTQYF. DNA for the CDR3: TGTGCCAGCACCCCTAGGGATACGCAGTATTTT.